This entry describes one TCR beta chain. TCRdb keeps only in-frame clones here, not all; method: immunoSEQ multiplex PCR. The profile shows about 130,000 clones, over 85% of them singletons. This sample stems from a study of T cell responses to AZD1222 COVID-19 vaccine. This CDR3 region has 15 residues. The V end was cut by 7 bases, the J end by 6 bases, with 16 bases between. CDR1 is LNHDA, CDR2 SQIVND, per germline (reference sequence). The sample was peripheral blood, taken 28 days after the second AZD1222 dose. The source is an adult who received the AZD1222 COVID-19 vaccine. V and J are TRBV19 and TRBJ1-6, with no clear D. CDR3 in amino acids: CASNTEGRSNSPLHF. The CDR3 region has the DNA TGTGCCAGTAATACGGAAGGACGGAGTAATTCACCCCTCCACTTT. Together with reference TRBV19 and TRBJ1-6, the CDR3 gives the full variable domain: DGGITQSPKYLFRKEGQNVTLSCEQNLNHDAMYWYRQDPGQGLRLIYYSQIVNDFQKGDIAEGYSVSREKKESFPLTVTSAQKNPTAFYLCASNTEGRSNSPLHFGNGTRLTVT.